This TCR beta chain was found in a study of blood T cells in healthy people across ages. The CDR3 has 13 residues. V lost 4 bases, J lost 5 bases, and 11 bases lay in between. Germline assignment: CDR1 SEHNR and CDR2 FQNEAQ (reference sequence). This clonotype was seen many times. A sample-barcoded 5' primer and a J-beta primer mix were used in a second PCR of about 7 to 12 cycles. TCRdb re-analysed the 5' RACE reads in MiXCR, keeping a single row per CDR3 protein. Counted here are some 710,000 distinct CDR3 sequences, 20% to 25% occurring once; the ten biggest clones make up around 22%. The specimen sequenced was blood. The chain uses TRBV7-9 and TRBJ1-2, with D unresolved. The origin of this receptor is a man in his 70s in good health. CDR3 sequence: CASSSQRPYGYTF. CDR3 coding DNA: TGTGCCAGCAGCTCACAGCGGCCGTATGGCTACACCTTC. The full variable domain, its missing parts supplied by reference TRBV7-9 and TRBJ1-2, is DTGVSQNPRHKITKRGQNVTFRCDPISEHNRLYWYRQTLGQGPEFLTYFQNEAQLEKSRLLSDRFSAERPKGSFSTLEIQRTEQGDSAMYLCASSSQRPYGYTFGSGTRLTVV.